These 31 T cell receptor beta chains were sequenced from one sample in a study of T cells in Graves' hyperthyroidism and ophthalmopathy. Using RNA transcripts as the source, TCR beta CDR3 regions were amplified. When the TCR CDR3 underwent first-round RT-PCR, the HTBI primer set was used. A single record per CDR3 protein comes from TCRdb applying MiXCR to the multiplex PCR reads. This table holds about 560,000 distinct CDR3 sequences, 14% found once. Sequencing input: blood. The receptors shown here come from a woman aged 40-49 years with Graves' hyperthyroidism.

The chain employs TRBV5-1 and TRBJ2-2; the match to TRBD1 covers 8 bases. The J segment lost 4 bases and the V segment lost 0 bases, leaving 5 bases of the junction unmatched. Germline-derived CDR1 and CDR2 are SGHRS and YFSETQ. CDR3 length equals 16 residues. The CDR3 here is CASSLGQGIGTGELFF. Here the CDR3 DNA reads TGCGCCAGCAGCTTGGGACAGGGGATTGGCACCGGGGAGCTGTTTTTT.

This clonotype has at least ten counts. The chain links TRBV15 to TRBJ1-4; D unclear. The V end was cut by 3 bases, the J end by 3 bases, with 5 bases between. CDR3 length equals 13 residues. CDR1 LNHNV and CDR2 YYDKDF come from the germline V gene (reference sequence). This chain's CDR3 is CATSRTPNEKLFF. For the CDR3, the DNA is TGTGCCACCAGCAGGACACCTAATGAAAAACTGTTTTTT.

This clonotype was recorded many times. The gene calls are TRBV12-5 and TRBJ2-1; D is unclear. V shed 5 bases and J shed 4 bases, with 6 bases lying between them. The CDR3 has 12 residues. CDR1 is LGHNT, CDR2 FRNRAP, per germline. DNA for the CDR3: TGTGCTAGTGGTGCCCTGTACAATGAGCAGTTCTTC. This translates into CASGALYNEQFF.

V is TRBV12-3 or TRBV12-4 and J is TRBJ2-5, with TRBD2 identical over 9 bases. The junction had 10 bases not matched to a gene; V was cut back by 9 bases and J by 5 bases. CDR3 length equals 14 residues. The CDR3 protein is CARRAGGRLETQYF. The CDR3 DNA reads TGTGCCAGACGGGCGGGAGGGCGCTTGGAGACCCAGTACTTC.

The chain couples TRBV20-1 to TRBJ2-7; D uncertain. The V end was cut by 1 base, the J end by 4 bases, with 14 bases between. Germline V lookup: CDR1 DFQATT, CDR2 SNEGSKA (reference sequence). CDR3 length: 14 amino acids. The CDR3 spells CSARGAVNAYEQYF. The CDR3, as DNA: TGCAGTGCTAGAGGGGCAGTAAATGCGTACGAGCAGTACTTC.

This clonotype appeared many times. The chain links TRBV2 to TRBJ2-3, with 9 bases fitting TRBD2. CDR3 size: 15 residues. Per the germline V gene, CDR1 is SNHLY and CDR2 is FYNNEI. V lost 8 bases, J lost 2 bases, and 8 bases stayed unmatched. The CDR3: CASGSGTSFTDTQYF. The CDR3 DNA is TGTGCCAGCGGGTCCGGGACTAGCTTCACAGATACGCAGTATTTT.

This clonotype was observed at least ten times. V and J are TRBV28 and TRBJ2-7; 14 bases align to TRBD2. This CDR3 comprises 19 residues. Germline V CDR1 and CDR2: MDHEN, SYDVKM. V dropped 2 bases and J dropped 0; count of bases not matched to a gene: 9. The CDR3 nucleotides read TGTGCCAGCAGTTTAGGGAGGGGACTAGCGGGAGCGAGCTCCTACGAGCAGTACTTC. Its protein product is CASSLGRGLAGASSYEQYF.

There are many counts of this clonotype. The chain recombines TRBV7-3 with TRBJ2-7; 10 bases line up with TRBD2. The CDR3 length is 14 residues. CDR1 SGHTA and CDR2 FQGTGA come from the germline V gene. V trimming: 5 bases; J trimming: 3 bases; junction bases outside the gene matches: 4. CDR3 sequence reads: CASSPGTSDYEQYF. The CDR3 DNA sequence: TGTGCCAGCAGCCCCGGGACTAGCGACTACGAGCAGTACTTC.

In its sample, this clonotype was seen many times. The chain carries TRBV28 and TRBJ1-5; no definite D call. With 2 bases removed from V and 6 bases from J, the gap between germline ends came to 5 bases. In germline, CDR1 is MDHEN, CDR2 SYDVKM. The CDR3 sequence is 12 residues long. The CDR3 loop is CASSLIGQPQHF. The CDR3 coding sequence is TGTGCCAGCAGTTTAATAGGTCAGCCCCAGCATTTT. Based on the CDR3 plus reference TRBV28 and TRBJ1-5, the full variable domain is DVKVTQSSRYLVKRTGEKVFLECVQDMDHENMFWYRQDPGLGLRLIYFSYDVKMKEKGDIPEGYSVSREKKERFSLILESASTNQTSMYLCASSLIGQPQHFGDGTRLSIL.

This clonotype was counted at least ten times. This rearrangement joins TRBV7-2 to TRBJ2-7; no definite D call. CDR1 and CDR2 (germline): SGHTA, FQGNSA. V gave up 3 bases and J gave up 4 bases, with 13 bases separating them. This CDR3 spans 14 amino acids. The CDR3 bases are TGTGCCAGCAGCTTCGTCAACAGCCCGTACGAGCAGTACTTC. Translating gives CASSFVNSPYEQYF.

Many counts were recorded for this clonotype. The gene calls are TRBV6-2 or TRBV6-3 and TRBJ1-2, with D unclear. CDR3 size: 14 residues. With 1 base removed from V and 7 bases from J, the gap between germline ends came to 13 bases. In germline, CDR1 is MNHEY, CDR2 SVGEGT. Here the CDR3 reads CASSYLGTNLGYTF. The CDR3 DNA reads TGTGCCAGCAGTTACTTGGGAACTAACCTTGGCTACACCTTC.

At least ten counts were recorded for this clonotype. This chain uses TRBV7-9 with TRBJ2-1, with 8 bases identical to TRBD2. The CDR3 runs 17 residues. After removal of 5 bases from V and 4 bases from J, the junction contained 13 bases not matched to a gene. Germline V gene lookup returns CDR1 SEHNR and CDR2 FQNEAQ (reference sequence). In DNA form, the CDR3 reads TGTGCCAGCAGCCCGGGGGGGGGCTCCGTACTATACAATGAGCAGTTCTTC. It yields the protein CASSPGGGSVLYNEQFF.

This clonotype has at least ten counts. The rearrangement uses TRBV24-1 and TRBJ2-1; D remains ambiguous. V was cut by 6 bases and J by 6 bases, with 17 bases left in between. Germline V gives CDR1 KGHDR, CDR2 SFDVKD. This CDR3 is built from 15 residues. The CDR3 DNA reads TGTGCCACCAGTATTCCCGGGCCCGTCACCAATGAGCAGTTCTTC. Translating it yields CATSIPGPVTNEQFF.

The chain is built from TRBV20-1 and TRBJ2-1; TRBD1 agrees at 7 bases. With 1 base clipped from V and 4 bases from J, the junction kept 4 bases outside the gene matches. This CDR3 contains 14 residues. Germline V gene lookup returns CDR1 DFQATT and CDR2 SNEGSKA (reference sequence). CDR3 sequence (DNA): TGCAGTGCTAGAGCCGGGACAGCTTACAATGAGCAGTTCTTC. This sequence encodes CSARAGTAYNEQFF.

The J gene is TRBJ2-1, the V gene TRBV28; 8 bases map to TRBD2. Per germline, CDR1 MDHEN and CDR2 SYDVKM. CDR3 length: 18 amino acids. The V segment lost 5 bases and the J segment 9 bases; nucleotides outside the gene matches: 21. CDR3 sequence reads: CASSHRGVQAGGKGEQFF. The CDR3 nucleotides read TGTGCCAGCAGTCACCGAGGAGTTCAGGCGGGGGGCAAGGGTGAGCAGTTCTTC.

The chain joins TRBV5-5 to TRBJ2-5, with unresolved D. This CDR3 spans 16 amino acids. CDR1 is SGHKS, CDR2 YYEKEE, per germline (reference sequence). V was clipped by 4 bases and J by 5 bases, with 21 bases between them. The CDR3 sequence is CASSPVGLPGGETQYF. The CDR3 coding sequence is TGTGCCAGCAGCCCGGTTGGTTTGCCGGGTGGGGAGACCCAGTACTTC. Full variable domain (remainder filled in from reference TRBV5-5 and TRBJ2-5): DAGVTQSPTHLIKTRGQQVTLRCSPISGHKSVSWYQQVLGQGPQFIFQYYEKEERGRGNFPDRFSARQFPNYSSELNVNALLLGDSALYLCASSPVGLPGGETQYFGPGTRLLVL.

In this sample, this clonotype turned up many times. V usage is TRBV7-2 and J usage is TRBJ2-3, with D maybe TRBD2 (5 bases). The length of the CDR3 is 15 residues. Germline CDR1 is SGHTA and CDR2 is FQGNSA. Trimming cost V 1 base and J 2 bases, with 10 bases left between them. CDR3 bases: TGTGCCAGCAGCTTAGTCGGGGAAAACACAGATACGCAGTATTTT. As protein: CASSLVGENTDTQYF.

This clonotype was counted many times. This rearrangement joins TRBV7-2 to TRBJ2-1, with 13 bases fitting TRBD2. Trimming took 6 bases from V and 8 from J; bases not matched to a gene: 4. The CDR3 extends over 14 amino acids. Germline CDR1 SGHTA, CDR2 FQGNSA. The CDR3 region is CASRRTSGSDEQFF. Written as DNA, the CDR3 is TGTGCCAGCAGGCGGACTAGCGGGAGTGATGAGCAGTTCTTC.

This chain connects TRBV2 to TRBJ2-2, with D perhaps TRBD1 (5 bases). The germline V and J ends were trimmed by 9 bases and 0 bases, with 8 bases remaining between them. The length of the CDR3 is 13 residues. The germline V gene encodes CDR1 SNHLY and CDR2 FYNNEI. The CDR3 nucleotides read TGTGCCAGAGGGGCCTCGAACACCGGGGAGCTGTTTTTT. Protein sequence: CARGASNTGELFF.

Comments on this clonotype: Compared with germline, one end of the junction differs, possibly owing to a read error. The rearrangement uses TRBV5-1 and TRBJ1-5; a possible D gene is TRBD1 (6 bases). The CDR3 covers 15 residues. Germline V gene data show CDR1 as SGHRS and CDR2 as YFSETQ. In nucleotides, the CDR3 is TGCGCCAGCAGCTTGGGGACAGCTAGCAGTCAGCCCCAGCATTTT. As protein: CASSLGTASSQPQHF.

This clonotype was observed many times. The genes are TRBV30 and TRBJ2-1; 9 bases map to TRBD2. Germline values: CDR1 GTSNPN, CDR2 SVGIG (reference sequence). Germline trimming cut 4 bases from V and 8 bases from J; bases unmatched to any gene: 6. This CDR3 region has 13 residues. In DNA, the CDR3 is TGTGCCTGGACGGGACTAGCAGACTATGAGCAGTTCTTC. Translated: CAWTGLADYEQFF.

This clonotype was seen a few times. The gene calls are TRBV20-1 and TRBJ2-7; D may be TRBD1 (6 bases). The CDR3 spans 14 residues. Germline-derived CDR1 and CDR2 are DFQATT and SNEGSKA (reference sequence). Trimming left V 3 bases short and J 7 bases short, with 19 bases between. CDR3 residues: CSARGTKGGLEQYF. The CDR3 bases are TGCAGTGCTAGGGGGACAAAAGGAGGCTTGGAGCAGTACTTC.

This clonotype occurred a few times. The chain links TRBV7-8 to TRBJ2-7; D not resolved. Germline V gene lookup returns CDR1 SGHVS and CDR2 FQNEAQ. The CDR3 is made up of 12 amino acids. V dropped 1 base and J dropped 5 bases, with 6 bases sitting between them. The CDR3 nucleotides read TGTGCCAGCAGCTTAGTTAGCCACGAGCAGTACTTC. It codes for CASSLVSHEQYF.

This clonotype was picked up many times. This chain links TRBV20-1 with TRBJ2-3; 10 nucleotides agree with TRBD2. Germline values: CDR1 DFQATT, CDR2 SNEGSKA (reference sequence). Trimming cost V 5 bases and J 2 bases; bases outside gene matches: 10. The CDR3 has 16 amino acids. The DNA of the CDR3 is TGCAGTGCTCCTGTAAGACTAGCGGGTTTCACAGATACGCAGTATTTT. Translating gives CSAPVRLAGFTDTQYF.

The sample holds a few counts of this clonotype. V usage is TRBV15 and J usage is TRBJ2-7, with D possibly matching TRBD1 (10 bases). Germline V gene data show CDR1 as LNHNV and CDR2 as YYDKDF (reference sequence). The CDR3 length is 17 residues. Trimming shortened V by 5 bases and J by 4 bases, and 24 bases separated the two germline ends. The CDR3 DNA is TGTGCCACCAGCGAATTAGCGGGGGACAGGGGTGTTTACGAGCAGTACTTC. Its translation: CATSELAGDRGVYEQYF.

This clonotype has at least ten counts. V gene TRBV20-1 combines with J gene TRBJ1-1, with TRBD1 as a possible D gene (6 bases). The length of the CDR3 is 12 residues. V was pared by 3 bases and J by 1 base, with 6 bases between. Germline CDR1 DFQATT, CDR2 SNEGSKA (reference sequence). For the CDR3, the DNA is TGCAGTGCTAGGACAGGGAACACTGAAGCTTTCTTT. Its translation is CSARTGNTEAFF.

This clonotype was picked up a small number of times. The rearrangement links TRBV19 to TRBJ1-2; possibly TRBD1 for D (6 bases). CDR3 size: 15 residues. The germline gives CDR1 LNHDA, CDR2 SQIVND (reference sequence). The ends were cut back, 9 bases at V and 0 bases at J, with 17 bases in the middle. DNA of the CDR3: TGTGCCAGCCGTTCCAGGGACACCACTAACTATGGCTACACCTTC. This encodes CASRSRDTTNYGYTF.

This clonotype was counted at least ten times. V gene TRBV28 combines with J gene TRBJ2-3; D not certain. Germline CDR1 and CDR2: MDHEN and SYDVKM. This CDR3 spans 13 amino acids. V lost 8 bases and J 2 bases, leaving 11 bases between the germline ends. As DNA, the CDR3 is TGTGCCAGCCACCAACCGGCCACAGATACGCAGTATTTT. It encodes CASHQPATDTQYF. Using reference TRBV28 and TRBJ2-3 for the parts outside the CDR3, the full variable domain is DVKVTQSSRYLVKRTGEKVFLECVQDMDHENMFWYRQDPGLGLRLIYFSYDVKMKEKGDIPEGYSVSREKKERFSLILESASTNQTSMYLCASHQPATDTQYFGPGTRLTVL.

This clonotype appeared many times. The gene calls are TRBV18 and TRBJ1-1; tentative D call: TRBD1 (5 bases). CDR3 size: 16 residues. Germline loops: CDR1 KGHSH, CDR2 LQKENI. V was clipped by 0 bases and J by 1 base, with 12 bases between them. The CDR3 DNA reads TGTGCCAGCTCACCACCGAGTATGGGGGAGAACACTGAAGCTTTCTTT. It translates to CASSPPSMGENTEAFF.

The V and J genes are TRBV10-3 and TRBJ1-4, with D perhaps matching TRBD1 (5 bases). This CDR3 region has 15 residues. Trimming cost V 7 bases and J 0 bases, with 12 bases left between them. Germline lookup yields CDR1 ENHRY and CDR2 SYGVKD. The CDR3 DNA follows: TGTGCCATCAAACGGGACGGCGCAACTAATGAAAAACTGTTTTTT. Its protein product is CAIKRDGATNEKLFF.

This clonotype was detected a few times. The chain has TRBV6-1 and TRBJ2-7, with D possibly being TRBD1 (6 bases). Trimming removed 4 bases at V and 4 bases at J, with 17 bases between. Germline V CDR1 and CDR2: MNHNS, SASEGT. The length of the CDR3 is 15 residues. CDR3 amino acids: CASSAAGTLVYEQYF. The CDR3 DNA sequence: TGTGCCAGCAGTGCAGCCGGGACACTAGTATACGAGCAGTACTTC.